This T cell receptor (beta chain) was observed in a study of Ad26.COV2.S vaccination and SARS-CoV-2 variants. Turning to the study itself: Ad26.COV2.S given intramuscularly, once or twice 56 days apart.

Remarks on this clone: Its antigen is not known.

V was cut by 5 bases and J by 3 bases, with 8 bases left in between. The CDR3 is made up of 12 amino acids. Germline V gene lookup returns CDR1 SGHTA and CDR2 FQGNSA. The sample's treatment: about 20 received Ad26.COV2.S at low or high dose, single or two shots; about 5 received placebo; per-sample allocation not given. All samples were drawn on day 63, counting from the first vaccine or placebo injection. This adult donor, from Boston, was 18-55 years old. Findings and limits, study-wide: Analyses that measured TCR breadth and depth may have underestimated total T cell responses. Reported findings describe substantial breadth in spike-specific CD8+ and CD4+ T cell responses following vaccination.

Method: immunoSEQ multiplex PCR; TCRdb's copy keeps in-frame clones and lacks some. The sample gives about half a million clones, about 88% of which show up once; around 1.6% is in the top ten. The V call is TRBV7-2, the J call TRBJ2-7, with D unresolved. The TCR originated in a person aged 18 to 65 who received the Ad26.COV2.S COVID-19 vaccine or a placebo. Sequenced material: peripheral blood, taken in a trial of Ad26.COV2.S vaccine versus placebo. The CDR3 nucleotides are TGTGCCAGCAGCGCGACCCGCTACGAGCAGTACTTC. As protein: CASSATRYEQYF.